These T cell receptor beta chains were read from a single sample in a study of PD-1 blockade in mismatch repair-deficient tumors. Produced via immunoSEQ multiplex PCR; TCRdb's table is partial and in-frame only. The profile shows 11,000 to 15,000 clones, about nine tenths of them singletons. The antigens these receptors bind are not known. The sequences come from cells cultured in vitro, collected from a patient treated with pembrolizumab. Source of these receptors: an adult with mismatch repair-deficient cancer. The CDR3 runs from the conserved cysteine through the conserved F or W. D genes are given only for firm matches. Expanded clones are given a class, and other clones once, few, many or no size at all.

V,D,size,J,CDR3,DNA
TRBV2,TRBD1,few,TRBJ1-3,CASSATGTGFPSSGNTIYF,TGTGCCAGCAGTGCGACCGGGACAGGGTTTCCAAGCTCTGGAAACACCATATATTTT
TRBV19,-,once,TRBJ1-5,CASSREGNQPQHF,TGTGCCAGTAGTCGAGAGGGCAATCAGCCCCAGCATTTT
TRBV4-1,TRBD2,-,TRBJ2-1,CASSHGLARPFLDEQFF,TGCGCCAGCAGTCATGGACTAGCGCGCCCCTTTTTGGATGAGCAGTTCTTC
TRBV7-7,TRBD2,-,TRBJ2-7,CASSRGLADSYEQYF,TGTGCCAGCAGCCGCGGACTAGCGGACTCCTACGAGCAGTACTTC
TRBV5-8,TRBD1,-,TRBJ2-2,CASSHAGTGGKFTGELFF,TGTGCCAGCAGCCATGCGGGAACAGGGGGCAAGTTTACCGGGGAGCTGTTTTTT
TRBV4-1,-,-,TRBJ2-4,CASSGTNRASLAKNIQYF,TGCGCCAGCAGCGGCACAAACAGGGCTTCCTTAGCCAAAAACATTCAGTACTTC
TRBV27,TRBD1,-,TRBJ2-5,CASSLQGATETQYF,TGTGCCAGCAGTTTACAGGGGGCTACGGAGACCCAGTACTTC
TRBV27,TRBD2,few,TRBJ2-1,CASRSPGGLYNEQFF,TGTGCCAGCAGGTCACCGGGAGGGCTATACAATGAGCAGTTCTTC
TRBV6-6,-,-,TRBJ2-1,CASSPSDNEQFF,TGTGCCAGCAGCCCCTCCGACAATGAGCAGTTCTTC
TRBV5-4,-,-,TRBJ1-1,CASSPKNRVNTEAFF,TGTGCCAGCAGCCCTAAAAACAGGGTGAACACTGAAGCTTTCTTT
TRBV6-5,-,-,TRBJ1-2,CASSLTEAGNGYTF,TGTGCCAGCAGCTTGACAGAAGCAGGGAATGGCTACACCTTC
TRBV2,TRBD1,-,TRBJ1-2,CASSESTGGRGYTF,TGTGCCAGCAGTGAATCGACAGGGGGTCGTGGCTACACCTTC
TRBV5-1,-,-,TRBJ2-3,CASSLATDTQYF,TGCGCCAGCAGCTTGGCTACAGATACGCAGTATTTT
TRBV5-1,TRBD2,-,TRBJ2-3,CASSSAISGSWADTQYF,TGCGCCAGCAGCTCCGCAATTAGCGGGAGTTGGGCAGATACGCAGTATTTT
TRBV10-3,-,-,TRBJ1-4,CAIWEGGTNEKLFF,TGTGCCATCTGGGAGGGAGGAACTAATGAAAAACTGTTTTTT
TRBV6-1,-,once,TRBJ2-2,CASQGSTGELFF,TGTGCCAGCCAGGGATCCACCGGGGAGCTGTTTTTT
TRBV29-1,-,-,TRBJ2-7,CSVGRASYEQYF,TGCAGCGTTGGGAGGGCCTCCTACGAGCAGTACTTC
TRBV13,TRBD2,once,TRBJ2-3,CASSPTGLATDTQYF,TGTGCCAGCAGCCCCACGGGACTAGCGACAGATACGCAGTATTTT
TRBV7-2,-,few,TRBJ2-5,CASSLRLVETQYF,TGTGCCAGCAGCCTGAGACTAGTGGAGACCCAGTACTTC
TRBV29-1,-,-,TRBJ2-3,CSVEDLIAQSTDTQYF,TGCAGCGTTGAAGATCTTATAGCGCAAAGCACAGATACGCAGTATTTT
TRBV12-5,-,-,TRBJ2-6,CASGLTGANVLTF,TGTGCTAGTGGTTTGACTGGGGCCAACGTCCTGACTTTC
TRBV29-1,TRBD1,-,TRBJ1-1,CSVDRGVGTEAFF,TGCAGCGTTGACAGGGGGGTTGGGACTGAAGCTTTCTTT
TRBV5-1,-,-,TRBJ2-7,CASSAPGGPSSYEQYF,TGCGCCAGCAGCGCCCCCGGGGGGCCGAGCTCCTACGAGCAGTACTTC
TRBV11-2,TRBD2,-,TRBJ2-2,CASSPGLAVNTGELFF,TGTGCCAGCAGCCCGGGACTAGCGGTAAACACCGGGGAGCTGTTTTTT
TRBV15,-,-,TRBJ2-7,CATSRDTPYEQYF,TGTGCCACCAGCAGAGATACGCCCTACGAGCAGTACTTC